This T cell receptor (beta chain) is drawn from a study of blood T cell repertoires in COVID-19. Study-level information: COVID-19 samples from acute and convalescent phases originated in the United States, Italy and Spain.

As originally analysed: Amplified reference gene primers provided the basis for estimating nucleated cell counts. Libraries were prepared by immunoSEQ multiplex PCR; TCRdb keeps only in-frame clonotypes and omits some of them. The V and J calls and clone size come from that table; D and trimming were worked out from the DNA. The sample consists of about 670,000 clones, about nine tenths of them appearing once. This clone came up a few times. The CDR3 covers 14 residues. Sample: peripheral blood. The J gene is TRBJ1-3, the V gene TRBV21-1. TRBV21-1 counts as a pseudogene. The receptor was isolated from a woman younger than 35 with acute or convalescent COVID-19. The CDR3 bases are TGTGCCAGCTTTATTTATAAAACTGGAAACACCATATATTTT. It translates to CASFIYKTGNTIYF.